This TCR beta chain appears in the sequencing data of a study of read filtering for tumor transcriptome and immune sequencing. Study overall: Among patients, approximately 17 were male and around 15 female, aged roughly 45 to 90 (mean about 69). General study findings and limits: Dropping single-read clonotypes raised IR-seq and RNA-seq shared-clonotype correlation.

This library used roughly 370 ng RNA and molecular barcoded adaptors spanning alpha/delta and beta/gamma chains. TCRdb fed the reads into MiXCR, producing one record per CDR3 protein. Among about 86,000 distinct CDR3 sequences, roughly 12% were seen once, and the ten largest hold about 15%. V lost 4 bases and J lost 5; bases outside the gene matches: 9. Germline values: CDR1 DFQATT, CDR2 SNEGSKA (reference sequence). The CDR3 contains 15 residues. On this clonotype itself: Its antigen is still unknown.

This clonotype was obtained from a donor at least 40 years old with multiple myeloma. The V and J genes are TRBV20-1 and TRBJ2-7; 12 bases are a match to TRBD1. Sequencing used a population of CD138-negative cells sorted from bone marrow. CDR3 residues: CSAMGPGQGANEQYF. The CDR3 DNA reads as TGCAGTGCTATGGGACCGGGACAGGGGGCCAACGAGCAGTACTTC.